This T cell receptor (beta chain) was captured in a study of CD8 T cells in Susac syndrome. CDR1 is MNHEY, CDR2 SMNVEV, per germline (reference sequence). V was trimmed by 3 bases and J by 5 bases, leaving 13 bases between them. The CDR3 spans 14 residues. Random hexamers primed reverse transcription of roughly 0.5 to 1 ug RNA. A single record per CDR3 protein comes from TCRdb applying MiXCR to the immunoSEQ multiplex PCR reads. The table shows more than 80,000 distinct CDR3 sequences, with less than 95% occurring only once. J is TRBJ2-5 and V is TRBV27; a weak D match, TRBD2 (6 bases). The TCR was taken from a human donor with Susac syndrome. Sequenced material: CD8+ T cells from PBMCs. CDR3 amino acids: CASSFLGGRETQYF. Here the CDR3 DNA reads TGTGCCAGCAGTTTCCTGGGGGGAAGGGAGACCCAGTACTTC.